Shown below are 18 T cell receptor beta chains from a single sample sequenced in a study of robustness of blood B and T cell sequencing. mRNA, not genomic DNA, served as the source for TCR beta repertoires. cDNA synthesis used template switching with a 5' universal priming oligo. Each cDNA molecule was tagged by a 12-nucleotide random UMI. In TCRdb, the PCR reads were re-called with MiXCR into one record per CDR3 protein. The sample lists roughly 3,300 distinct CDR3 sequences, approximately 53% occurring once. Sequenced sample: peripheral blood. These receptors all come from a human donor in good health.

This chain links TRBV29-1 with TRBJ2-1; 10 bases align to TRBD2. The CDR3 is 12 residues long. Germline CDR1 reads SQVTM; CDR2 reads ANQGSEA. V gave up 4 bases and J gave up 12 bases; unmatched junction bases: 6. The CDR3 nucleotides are TGCAGCGTTGTAAGGTTAGCGGGGGGGCAGTTCTTC. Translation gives CSVVRLAGGQFF.

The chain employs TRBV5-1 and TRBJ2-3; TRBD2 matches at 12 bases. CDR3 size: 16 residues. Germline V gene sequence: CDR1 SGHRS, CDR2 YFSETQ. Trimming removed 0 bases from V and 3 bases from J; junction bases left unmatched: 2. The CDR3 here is CASSLDLAGGTDTQYF. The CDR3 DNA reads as TGCGCCAGCAGCTTGGACCTAGCGGGGGGGACAGATACGCAGTATTTT. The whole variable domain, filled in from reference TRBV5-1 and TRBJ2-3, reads KAGVTQTPRYLIKTRGQQVTLSCSPISGHRSVSWYQQTPGQGLQFLFEYFSETQRNKGNFPGRFSGRQFSNSRSEMNVSTLELGDSALYLCASSLDLAGGTDTQYFGPGTRLTVL.

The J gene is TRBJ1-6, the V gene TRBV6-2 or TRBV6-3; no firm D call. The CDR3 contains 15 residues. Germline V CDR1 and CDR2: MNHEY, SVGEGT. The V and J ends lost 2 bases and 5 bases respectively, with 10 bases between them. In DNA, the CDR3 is TGTGCCAGCAGTTACACCGGAAGGAATAATTCACCCCTCCACTTT. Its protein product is CASSYTGRNNSPLHF.

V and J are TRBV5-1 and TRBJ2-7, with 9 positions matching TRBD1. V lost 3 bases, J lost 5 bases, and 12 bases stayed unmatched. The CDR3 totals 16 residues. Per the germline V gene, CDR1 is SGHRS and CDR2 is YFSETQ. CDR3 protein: CASSSAAGTGSNEQYF. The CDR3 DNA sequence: TGCGCCAGCAGCTCCGCCGCCGGGACAGGGTCCAACGAGCAGTACTTC.

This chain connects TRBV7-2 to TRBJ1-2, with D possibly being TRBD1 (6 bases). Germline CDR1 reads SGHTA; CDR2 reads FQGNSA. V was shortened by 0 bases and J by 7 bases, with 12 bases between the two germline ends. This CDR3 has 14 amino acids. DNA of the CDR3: TGTGCCAGCAGCTTAGCCGGGACATTTTCTGGCTACACCTTC. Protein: CASSLAGTFSGYTF.

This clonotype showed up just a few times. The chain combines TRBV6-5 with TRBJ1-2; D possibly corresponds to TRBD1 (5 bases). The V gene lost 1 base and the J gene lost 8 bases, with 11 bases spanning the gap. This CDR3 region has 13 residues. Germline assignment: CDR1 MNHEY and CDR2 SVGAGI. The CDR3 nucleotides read TGTGCCAGCAGTTACTTCACAGGAGCGGGCTACACCTTC. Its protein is CASSYFTGAGYTF.

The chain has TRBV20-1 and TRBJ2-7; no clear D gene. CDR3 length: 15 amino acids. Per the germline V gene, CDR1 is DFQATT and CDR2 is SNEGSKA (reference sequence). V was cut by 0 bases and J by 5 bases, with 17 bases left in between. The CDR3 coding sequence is TGCAGTGCTAGAGATTCCGCACTGGGCGGCGACGAGCAGTACTTC. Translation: CSARDSALGGDEQYF.

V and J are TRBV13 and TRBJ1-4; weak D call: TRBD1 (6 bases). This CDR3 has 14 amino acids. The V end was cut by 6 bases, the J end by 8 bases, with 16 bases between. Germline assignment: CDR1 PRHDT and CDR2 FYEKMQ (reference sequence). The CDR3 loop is CASRRQSTGEKLFF. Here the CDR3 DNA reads TGTGCCAGCAGAAGACAGTCTACAGGGGAAAAACTGTTTTTT.

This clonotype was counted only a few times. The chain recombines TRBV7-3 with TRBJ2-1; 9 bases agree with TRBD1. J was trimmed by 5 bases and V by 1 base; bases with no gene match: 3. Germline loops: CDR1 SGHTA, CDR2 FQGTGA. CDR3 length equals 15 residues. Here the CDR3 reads CASSLRQGVHNEQFF. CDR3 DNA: TGTGCCAGCAGCTTAAGACAGGGGGTGCACAATGAGCAGTTCTTC.

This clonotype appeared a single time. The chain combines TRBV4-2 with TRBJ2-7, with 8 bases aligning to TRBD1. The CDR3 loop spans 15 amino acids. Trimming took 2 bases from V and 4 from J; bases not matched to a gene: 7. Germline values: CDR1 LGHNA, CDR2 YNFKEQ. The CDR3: CASSQRLTGAYEQYF. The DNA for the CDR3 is TGTGCCAGCAGCCAACGATTGACAGGGGCTTACGAGCAGTACTTC.

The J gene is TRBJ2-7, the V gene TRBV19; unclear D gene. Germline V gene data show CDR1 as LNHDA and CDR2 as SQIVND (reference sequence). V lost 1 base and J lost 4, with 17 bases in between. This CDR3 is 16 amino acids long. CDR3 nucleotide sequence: TGTGCCAGTAGTATAGTTTTGGGCCTTCAACTTTACGAGCAGTACTTC. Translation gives CASSIVLGLQLYEQYF.

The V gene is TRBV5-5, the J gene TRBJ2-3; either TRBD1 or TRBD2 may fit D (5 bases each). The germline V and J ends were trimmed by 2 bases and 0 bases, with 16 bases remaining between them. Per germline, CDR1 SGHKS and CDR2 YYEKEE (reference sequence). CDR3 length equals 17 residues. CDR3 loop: CASSFFLGVASTDTQYF. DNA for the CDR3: TGTGCCAGCAGCTTTTTCCTGGGGGTCGCTAGCACAGATACGCAGTATTTT.

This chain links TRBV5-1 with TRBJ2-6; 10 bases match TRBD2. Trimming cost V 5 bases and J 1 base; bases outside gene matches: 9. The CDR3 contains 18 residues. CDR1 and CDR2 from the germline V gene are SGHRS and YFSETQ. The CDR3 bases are TGCGCCAGCAGACCGCCGGGACTAGCGAGTTCTGGGGCCAACGTCCTGACTTTC. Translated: CASRPPGLASSGANVLTF.

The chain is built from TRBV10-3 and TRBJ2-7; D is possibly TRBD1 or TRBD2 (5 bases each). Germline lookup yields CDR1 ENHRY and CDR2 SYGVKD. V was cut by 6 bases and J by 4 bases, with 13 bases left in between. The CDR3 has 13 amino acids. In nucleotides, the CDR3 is TGTGCCATCAGGGGGGATCGGAGATACGAGCAGTACTTC. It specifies CAIRGDRRYEQYF.

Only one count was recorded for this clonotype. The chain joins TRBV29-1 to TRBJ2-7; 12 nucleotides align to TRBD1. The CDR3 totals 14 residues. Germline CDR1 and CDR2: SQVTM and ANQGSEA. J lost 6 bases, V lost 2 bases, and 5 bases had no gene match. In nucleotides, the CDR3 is TGCAGCGTTGAAAGGGACAGGGGGCGCCCCGAGCAGTACTTC. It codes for CSVERDRGRPEQYF.

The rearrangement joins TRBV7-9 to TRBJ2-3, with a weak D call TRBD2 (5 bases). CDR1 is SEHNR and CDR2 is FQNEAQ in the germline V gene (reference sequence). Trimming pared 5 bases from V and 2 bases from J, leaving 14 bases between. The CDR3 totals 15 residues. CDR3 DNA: TGTGCCAGCAGCCCCGGGAAGCTTTCCACAGATACGCAGTATTTT. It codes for CASSPGKLSTDTQYF.

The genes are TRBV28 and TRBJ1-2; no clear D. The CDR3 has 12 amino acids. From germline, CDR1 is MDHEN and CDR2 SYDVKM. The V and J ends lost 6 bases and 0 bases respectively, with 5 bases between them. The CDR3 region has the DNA TGTGCCAGCAGCCGCCCTAACTATGGCTACACCTTC. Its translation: CASSRPNYGYTF.

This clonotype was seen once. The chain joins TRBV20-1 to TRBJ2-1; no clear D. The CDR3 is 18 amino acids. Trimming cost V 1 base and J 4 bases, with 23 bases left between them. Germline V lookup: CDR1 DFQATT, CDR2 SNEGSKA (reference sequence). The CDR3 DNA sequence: TGCAGTGCTAGAGCCCACCGTCTTAAAGGCTGGGCATACAATGAGCAGTTCTTC. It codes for CSARAHRLKGWAYNEQFF.